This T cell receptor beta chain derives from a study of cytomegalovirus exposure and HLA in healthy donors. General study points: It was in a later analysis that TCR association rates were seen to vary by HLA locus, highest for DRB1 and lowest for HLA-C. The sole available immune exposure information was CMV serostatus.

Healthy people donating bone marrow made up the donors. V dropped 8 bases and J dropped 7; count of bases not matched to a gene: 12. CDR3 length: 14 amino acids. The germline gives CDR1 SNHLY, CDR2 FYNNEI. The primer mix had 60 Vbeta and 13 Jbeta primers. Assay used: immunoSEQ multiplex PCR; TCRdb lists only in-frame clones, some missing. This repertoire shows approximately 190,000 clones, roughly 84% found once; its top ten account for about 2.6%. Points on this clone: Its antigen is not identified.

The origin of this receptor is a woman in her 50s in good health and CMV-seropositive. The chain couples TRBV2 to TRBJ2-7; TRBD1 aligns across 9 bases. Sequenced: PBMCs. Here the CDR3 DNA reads TGTGCCAGCGGCCGACAGGGGGGGACGGGTGAGCAGTACTTC. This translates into CASGRQGGTGEQYF.